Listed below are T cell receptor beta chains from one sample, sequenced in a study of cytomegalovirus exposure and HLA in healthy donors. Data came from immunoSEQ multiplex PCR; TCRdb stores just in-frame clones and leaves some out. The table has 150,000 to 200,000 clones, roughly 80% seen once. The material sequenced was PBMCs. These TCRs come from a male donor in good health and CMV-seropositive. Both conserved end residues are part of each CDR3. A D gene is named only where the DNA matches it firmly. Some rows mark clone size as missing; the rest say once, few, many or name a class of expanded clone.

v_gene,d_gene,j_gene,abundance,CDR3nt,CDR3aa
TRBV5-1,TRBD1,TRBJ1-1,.,TGCGCCAGCAGCCCGGGACAGGAAAACACTGAAGCTTTCTTT,CASSPGQENTEAFF
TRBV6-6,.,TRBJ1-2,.,TGTGCCAGCAGTTACGGGGGGGGCCCTGGAGGCTACACCTTC,CASSYGGGPGGYTF
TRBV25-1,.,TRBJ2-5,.,TGTGCCAGCAGTAATCTAGAGACCCAGTACTTC,CASSNLETQYF
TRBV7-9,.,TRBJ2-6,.,TGTGCCAGCAGCTATAACGGACGGGGCTCTGGGGCCAACGTCCTGACTTTC,CASSYNGRGSGANVLTF
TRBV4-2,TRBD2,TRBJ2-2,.,TGTGCCAGCAGCCAAGGCGGTCATGCGGGAGCGAACACCGGGGAGCTGTTTTTT,CASSQGGHAGANTGELFF
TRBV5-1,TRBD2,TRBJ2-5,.,TGCGCCAGCAGCTTGGGAGCGGGAGGTAGTTCTGGGGAGACCCAGTACTTC,CASSLGAGGSSGETQYF
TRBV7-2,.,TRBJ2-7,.,TGTGCCAGCAGCCCCGCGGGGACAGTCTCCTACGAGCAGTACTTC,CASSPAGTVSYEQYF
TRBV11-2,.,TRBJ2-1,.,TGTGCCAGCAGCTTTGAGTTTGCCTACAATGAGCAGTTCTTC,CASSFEFAYNEQFF
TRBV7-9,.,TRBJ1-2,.,TGTGCCAGCAGCTTAGCGGGAGGGCAGACCTATGGCTACACCTTC,CASSLAGGQTYGYTF
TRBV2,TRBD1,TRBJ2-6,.,TGTGCCAGCAGTGACAACAGGGGCTTGGGCTCTGGGGCCAACGTCCTGACTTTC,CASSDNRGLGSGANVLTF
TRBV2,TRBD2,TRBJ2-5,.,TGTGCCAGGAGCGGGGCTTGGGAGACCCAGTACTTC,CARSGAWETQYF
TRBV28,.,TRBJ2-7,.,TGTGCCAGCAGTTTACCTTCCGCCCGACTCGCCTACGAGCAGTACTTC,CASSLPSARLAYEQYF
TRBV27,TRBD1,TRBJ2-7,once,TGTGCCAGCAGCCAACAGGGGAACTCCTACGAGCAGTACTTC,CASSQQGNSYEQYF
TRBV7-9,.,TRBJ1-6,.,TGTGCCAGCAGCTTAGGACAGCGACGGGCACCCCTCCACTTT,CASSLGQRRAPLHF
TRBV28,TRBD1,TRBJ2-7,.,TGTGCCAGCAGTCCGGGACAGGGGTCCTACGAGCAGTACTTC,CASSPGQGSYEQYF
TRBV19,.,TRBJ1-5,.,TGTGCCGCCGACGAGGGCCCCTATAGCAATCAGCCCCAGCATTTT,CAADEGPYSNQPQHF
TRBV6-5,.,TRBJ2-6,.,TGTGCCAGCAGTTCTCCTCCTGGGGCCAACGTCCTGACTTTC,CASSSPPGANVLTF
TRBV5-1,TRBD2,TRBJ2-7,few,TGCGCCAGCTCCGGACTAGCTAACTCCTACGAGCAGTACTTC,CASSGLANSYEQYF
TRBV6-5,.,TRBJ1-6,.,TGTGCCAGCAGTTACCGTCGGTTTAATTCACCCCTCCACTTT,CASSYRRFNSPLHF
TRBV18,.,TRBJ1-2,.,TGTGCCAGCTCACCCATGCTATTGCCAGGGCCCGACGGGGGCTATGGCTACACCTTC,CASSPMLLPGPDGGYGYTF
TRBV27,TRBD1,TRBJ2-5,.,TGTGCCAGCAGTCTACAGGGGGAAGAGACCCAGTACTTC,CASSLQGEETQYF
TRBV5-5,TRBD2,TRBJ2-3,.,TGTGCCAGCAGTCTTAGCGGGAAGGTCACAGATACGCAGTATTTT,CASSLSGKVTDTQYF
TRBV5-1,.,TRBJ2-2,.,TGCGCCAGCAGCAGAATAGCGTTACCTGGGGAGCTGTTTTTT,CASSRIALPGELFF
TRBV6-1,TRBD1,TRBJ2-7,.,TGTGCCAGCAGTGGGAGACAGGGCACCTACGAGCAGTACTTC,CASSGRQGTYEQYF
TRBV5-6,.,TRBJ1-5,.,TGTGCCAGCAGCACCGGAGAACAGCCCCAGCATTTT,CASSTGEQPQHF
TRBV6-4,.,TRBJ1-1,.,TGTGCCAGCAGTCAAAGGGGGGGGGTCACTGAAGCTTTCTTT,CASSQRGGVTEAFF
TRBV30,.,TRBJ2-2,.,TGTGCCTGGAGCCCTAATTACACCGGGGAGCTGTTTTTT,CAWSPNYTGELFF
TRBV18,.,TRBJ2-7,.,TGTGCCAGCTCAGCGACCTACGAGCAGTACTTC,CASSATYEQYF
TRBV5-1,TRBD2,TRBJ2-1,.,TGCGCCAGCAGCTCTCGGACTAGCGGGGTCAATGAGCAGTTCTTC,CASSSRTSGVNEQFF